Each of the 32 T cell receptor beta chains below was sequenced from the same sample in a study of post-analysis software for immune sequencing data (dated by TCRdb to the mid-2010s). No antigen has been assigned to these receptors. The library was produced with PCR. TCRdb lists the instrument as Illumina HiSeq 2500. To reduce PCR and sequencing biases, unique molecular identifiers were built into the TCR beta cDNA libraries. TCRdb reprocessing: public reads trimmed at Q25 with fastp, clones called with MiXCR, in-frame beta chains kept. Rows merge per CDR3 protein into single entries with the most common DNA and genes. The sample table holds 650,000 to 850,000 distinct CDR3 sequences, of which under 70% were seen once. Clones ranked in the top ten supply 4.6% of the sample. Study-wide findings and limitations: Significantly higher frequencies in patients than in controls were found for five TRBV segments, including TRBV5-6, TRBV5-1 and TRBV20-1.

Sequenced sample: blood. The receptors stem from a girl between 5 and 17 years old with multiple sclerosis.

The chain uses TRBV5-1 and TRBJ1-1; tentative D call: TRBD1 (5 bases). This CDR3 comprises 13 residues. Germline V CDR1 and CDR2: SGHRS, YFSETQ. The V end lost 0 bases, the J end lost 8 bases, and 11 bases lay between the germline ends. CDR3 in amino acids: CASSLEGDDEAFF. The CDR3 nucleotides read TGCGCCAGCAGCTTGGAAGGGGATGACGAAGCTTTCTTT.

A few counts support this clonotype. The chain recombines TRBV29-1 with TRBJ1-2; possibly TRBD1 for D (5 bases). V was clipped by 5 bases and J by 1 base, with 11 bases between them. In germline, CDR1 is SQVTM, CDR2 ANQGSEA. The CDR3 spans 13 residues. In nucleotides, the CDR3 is TGCAGCGTTCGGGGCCGGGATAACTATGGCTACACCTTC. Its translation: CSVRGRDNYGYTF.

CDR3 DNA sequence: TGTGCCAGCAGTCCAAACGGACCTGCCTGGGACAATGAGCAGTTCTTC. Residues: CASSPNGPAWDNEQFF. J is TRBJ2-1 and V is TRBV27; D gene uncertain. The V end was cut by 5 bases, the J end by 5 bases, with 19 bases between. The germline gives CDR1 MNHEY, CDR2 SMNVEV (reference sequence). This CDR3 contains 16 residues.

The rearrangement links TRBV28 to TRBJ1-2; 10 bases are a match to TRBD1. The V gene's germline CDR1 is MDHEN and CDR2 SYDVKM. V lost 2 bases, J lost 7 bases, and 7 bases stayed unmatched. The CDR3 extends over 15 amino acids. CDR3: CASSLDRGLAIGYTF. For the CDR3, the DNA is TGTGCCAGCAGTTTAGACAGGGGGCTGGCGATTGGCTACACCTTC.

Here the CDR3 reads CAVPGSTIQETQYF. The CDR3 DNA sequence: TGTGCCGTCCCTGGTTCTACTATTCAAGAGACCCAGTACTTC. The chain has TRBV2 and TRBJ2-5; D remains unclear. CDR1 and CDR2 (germline): SNHLY, FYNNEI. V was pared by 11 bases and J by 2 bases, with 18 bases between. The CDR3 sequence is 14 residues long. The variable domain in full, completed from reference TRBV2 and TRBJ2-5, reads EPEVTQTPSHQVTQMGQEVILRCVPISNHLYFYWYRQILGQKVEFLVSFYNNEISEKSEIFDDQFSVERPDGSNFTLKIRSTKLEDSAMYFCAVPGSTIQETQYFGPGTRLLVL.

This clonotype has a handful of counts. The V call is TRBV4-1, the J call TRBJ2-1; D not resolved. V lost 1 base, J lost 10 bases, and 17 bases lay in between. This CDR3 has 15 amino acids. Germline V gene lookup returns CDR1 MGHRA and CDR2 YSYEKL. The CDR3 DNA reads TGCGCCAGCAGCCAAGTCCCACTTCTTGGCCGCGAGCAGTTCTTC. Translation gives CASSQVPLLGREQFF.

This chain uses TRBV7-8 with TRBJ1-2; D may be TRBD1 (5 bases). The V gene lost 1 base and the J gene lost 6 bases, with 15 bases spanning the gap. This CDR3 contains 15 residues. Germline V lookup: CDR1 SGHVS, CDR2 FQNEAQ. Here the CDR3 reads CASSLGGAGSHGYTF. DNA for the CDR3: TGTGCCAGCAGCTTAGGGGGCGCGGGTTCGCATGGCTACACCTTC.

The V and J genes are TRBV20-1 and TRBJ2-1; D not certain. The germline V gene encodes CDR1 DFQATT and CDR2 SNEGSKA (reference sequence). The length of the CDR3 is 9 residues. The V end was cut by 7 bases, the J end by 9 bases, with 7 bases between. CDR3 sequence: CSVAFEQFF. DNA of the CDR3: TGCAGTGTCGCCTTTGAGCAGTTCTTC.

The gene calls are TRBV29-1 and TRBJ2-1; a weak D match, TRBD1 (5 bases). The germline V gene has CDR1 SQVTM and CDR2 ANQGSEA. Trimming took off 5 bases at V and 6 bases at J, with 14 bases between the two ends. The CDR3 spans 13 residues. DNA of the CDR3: TGCAGCGTTAACTTGGGCCAGGGCAATGAGCAGTTCTTC. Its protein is CSVNLGQGNEQFF.

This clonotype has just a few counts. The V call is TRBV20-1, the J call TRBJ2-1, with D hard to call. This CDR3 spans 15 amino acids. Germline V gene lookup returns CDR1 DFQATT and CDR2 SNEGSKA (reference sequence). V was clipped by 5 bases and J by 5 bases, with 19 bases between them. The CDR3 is CSALGRTQTNNEQFF. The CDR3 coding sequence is TGCAGTGCTCTCGGGCGGACCCAGACAAACAATGAGCAGTTCTTC.

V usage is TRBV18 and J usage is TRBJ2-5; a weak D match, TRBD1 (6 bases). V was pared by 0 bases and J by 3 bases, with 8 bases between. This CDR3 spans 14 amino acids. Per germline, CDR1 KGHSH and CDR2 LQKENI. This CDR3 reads CASSPPTGKETQYF. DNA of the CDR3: TGTGCCAGCTCACCACCGACAGGAAAAGAGACCCAGTACTTC.

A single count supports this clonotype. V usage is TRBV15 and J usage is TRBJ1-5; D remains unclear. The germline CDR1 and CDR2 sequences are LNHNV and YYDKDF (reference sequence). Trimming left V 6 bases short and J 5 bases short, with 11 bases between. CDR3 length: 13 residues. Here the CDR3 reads CATRGAGDQPQHF. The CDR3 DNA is TGTGCCACCAGAGGCGCGGGCGATCAGCCCCAGCATTTT.

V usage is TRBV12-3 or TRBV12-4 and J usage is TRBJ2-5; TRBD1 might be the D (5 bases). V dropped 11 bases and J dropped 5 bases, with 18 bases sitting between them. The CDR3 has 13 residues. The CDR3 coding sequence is TGTGCCGGCAAAGACAGTCCCGGCGAGACCCAGTACTTC. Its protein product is CAGKDSPGETQYF.

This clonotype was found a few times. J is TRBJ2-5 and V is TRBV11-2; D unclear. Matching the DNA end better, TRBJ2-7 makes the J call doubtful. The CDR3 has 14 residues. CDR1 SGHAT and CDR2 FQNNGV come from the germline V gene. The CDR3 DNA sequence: TGTGCCAGCAGCCCCGTGAGGAGACGGAACGAGCAGTACTTC. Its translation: CASSPVRRRNEQYF.

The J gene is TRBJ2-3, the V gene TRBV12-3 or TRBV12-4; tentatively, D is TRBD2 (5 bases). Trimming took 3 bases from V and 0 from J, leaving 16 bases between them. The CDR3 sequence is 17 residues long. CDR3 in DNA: TGTGCCAGCAGTTTGAGGGTCGGCCCCGCTAGCACAGATACGCAGTATTTT. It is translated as CASSLRVGPASTDTQYF.

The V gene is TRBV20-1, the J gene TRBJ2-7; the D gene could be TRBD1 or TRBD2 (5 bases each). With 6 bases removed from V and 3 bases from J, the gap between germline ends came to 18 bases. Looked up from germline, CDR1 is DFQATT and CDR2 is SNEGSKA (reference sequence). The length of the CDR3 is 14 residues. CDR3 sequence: CSASSGPQNYEQYF. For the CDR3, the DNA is TGCAGTGCAAGTTCGGGACCGCAGAACTACGAGCAGTACTTC.

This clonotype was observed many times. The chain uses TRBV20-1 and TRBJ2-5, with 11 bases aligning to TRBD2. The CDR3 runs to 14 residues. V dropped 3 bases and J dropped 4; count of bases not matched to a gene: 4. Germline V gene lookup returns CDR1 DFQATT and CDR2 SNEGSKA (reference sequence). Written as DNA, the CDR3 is TGCAGTGCTAGTCCGCTAGCGGGAGGAGAGACCCAGTACTTC. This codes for CSASPLAGGETQYF.

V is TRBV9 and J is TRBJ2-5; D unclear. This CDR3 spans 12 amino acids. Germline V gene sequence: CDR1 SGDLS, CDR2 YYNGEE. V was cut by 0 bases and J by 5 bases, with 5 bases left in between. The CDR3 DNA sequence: TGTGCCAGCAGCGTAGAGTCCGAGACCCAGTACTTC. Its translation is CASSVESETQYF.

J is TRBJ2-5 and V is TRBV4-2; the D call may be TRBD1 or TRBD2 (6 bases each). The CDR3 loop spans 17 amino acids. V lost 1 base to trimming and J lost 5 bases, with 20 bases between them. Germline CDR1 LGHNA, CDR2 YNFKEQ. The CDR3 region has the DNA TGTGCCAGCAGCCAAGCAGTATGGCACAAAGGGGGGGAGACCCAGTACTTC. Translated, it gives CASSQAVWHKGGETQYF.

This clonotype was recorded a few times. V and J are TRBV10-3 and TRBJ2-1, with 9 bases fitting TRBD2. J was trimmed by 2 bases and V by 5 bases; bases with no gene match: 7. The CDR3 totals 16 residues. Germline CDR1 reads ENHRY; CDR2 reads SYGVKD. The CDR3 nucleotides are TGTGCCATCAGTAGAGAGGCTAGCGGGACCTACAATGAGCAGTTCTTC. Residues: CAISREASGTYNEQFF.

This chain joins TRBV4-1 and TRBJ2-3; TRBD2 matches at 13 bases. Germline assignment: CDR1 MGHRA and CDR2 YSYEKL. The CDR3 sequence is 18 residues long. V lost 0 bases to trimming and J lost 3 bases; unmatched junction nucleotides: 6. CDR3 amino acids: CASSQDSETSGRTDTQYF. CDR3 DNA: TGCGCCAGCAGCCAAGACAGCGAGACTAGCGGGAGGACAGATACGCAGTATTTT.

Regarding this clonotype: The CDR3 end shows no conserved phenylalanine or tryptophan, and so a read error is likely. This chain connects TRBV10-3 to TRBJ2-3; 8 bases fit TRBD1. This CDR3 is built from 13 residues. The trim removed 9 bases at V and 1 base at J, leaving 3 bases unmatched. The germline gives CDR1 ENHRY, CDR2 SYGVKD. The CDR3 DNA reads TGTGCCATTTCGGGACAGGGCACAGATACGCAGTATTTG. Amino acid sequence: CAISGQGTDTQYL.

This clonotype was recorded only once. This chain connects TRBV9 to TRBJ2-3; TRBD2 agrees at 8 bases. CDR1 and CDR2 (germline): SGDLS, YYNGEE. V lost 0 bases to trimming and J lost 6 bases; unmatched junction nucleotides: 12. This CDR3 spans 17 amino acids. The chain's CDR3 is CASSVGKKSGSRDTQYF. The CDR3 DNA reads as TGTGCCAGCAGCGTAGGTAAGAAGAGCGGGAGTAGGGATACGCAGTATTTT.

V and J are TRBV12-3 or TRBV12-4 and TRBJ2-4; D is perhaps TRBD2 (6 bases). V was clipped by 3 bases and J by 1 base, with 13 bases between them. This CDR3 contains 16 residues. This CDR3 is CASSFNRGIAKNIQYF. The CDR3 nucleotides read TGTGCCAGCAGTTTCAACCGGGGGATCGCCAAAAACATTCAGTACTTC.

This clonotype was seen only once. In DNA, the CDR3 is TGCAGTGCGAACAGCGGTGAAGCGTATGGTGAGCAGTTCTTC. Protein product: CSANSGEAYGEQFF. The genes are TRBV20-1 and TRBJ2-1, with a tentative D call TRBD2 (5 bases). Trimming removed 6 bases from V and 9 bases from J, with 21 bases in between. The CDR3 contains 14 residues. The V gene's germline CDR1 is DFQATT and CDR2 SNEGSKA (reference sequence).

CDR3 sequence: CASRLAAKYEQYF. DNA for the CDR3: TGCGCCAGCAGACTAGCGGCTAAATACGAGCAGTACTTC. The chain has TRBV5-1 and TRBJ2-7; the match to TRBD2 covers 8 bases. Trimming removed 5 bases from V and 4 bases from J; junction bases left unmatched: 5. Germline V gene sequence: CDR1 SGHRS, CDR2 YFSETQ. The CDR3 extends over 13 amino acids. The variable domain in full, completed from reference TRBV5-1 and TRBJ2-7, reads KAGVTQTPRYLIKTRGQQVTLSCSPISGHRSVSWYQQTPGQGLQFLFEYFSETQRNKGNFPGRFSGRQFSNSRSEMNVSTLELGDSALYLCASRLAAKYEQYFGPGTRLTVT.

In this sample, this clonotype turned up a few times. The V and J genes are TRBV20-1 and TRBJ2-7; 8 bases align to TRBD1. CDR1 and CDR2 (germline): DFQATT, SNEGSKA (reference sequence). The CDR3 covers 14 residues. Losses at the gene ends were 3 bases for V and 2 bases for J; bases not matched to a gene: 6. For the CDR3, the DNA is TGCAGTGCTAGGAAGGACAGGGTCGCCTACGAGCAGTACTTC. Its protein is CSARKDRVAYEQYF.

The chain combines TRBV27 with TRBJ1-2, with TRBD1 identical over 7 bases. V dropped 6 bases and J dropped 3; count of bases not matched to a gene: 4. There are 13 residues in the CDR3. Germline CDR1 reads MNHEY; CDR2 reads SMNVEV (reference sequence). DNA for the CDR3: TGTGCCAGCAGCGAGGGGGCTTACTATGGCTACACCTTC. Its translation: CASSEGAYYGYTF.

The CDR3 nucleotides read TGTGCCATCAGGCCGGGACTAGAGTCCTACGAGCAGTACTTC. This encodes CAIRPGLESYEQYF. The chain has TRBV10-3 and TRBJ2-7, with TRBD2 identical over 8 bases. Losses at the gene ends were 6 bases for V and 1 base for J; bases not matched to a gene: 5. CDR1 is ENHRY, CDR2 SYGVKD, per germline. The CDR3 has 14 amino acids.

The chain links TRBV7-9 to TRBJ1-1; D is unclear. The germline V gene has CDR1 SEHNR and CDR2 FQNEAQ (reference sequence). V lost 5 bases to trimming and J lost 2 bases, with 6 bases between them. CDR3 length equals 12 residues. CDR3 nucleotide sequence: TGTGCCAGCAGCGTACCCAACACTGAAGCTTTCTTT. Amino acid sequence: CASSVPNTEAFF.

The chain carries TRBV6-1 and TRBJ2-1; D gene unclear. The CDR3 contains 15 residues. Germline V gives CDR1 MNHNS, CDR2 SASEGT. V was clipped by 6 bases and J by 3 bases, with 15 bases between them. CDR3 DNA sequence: TGTGCCAGCAGCGAAACAAGTTTTCGCTACAATGAGCAGTTCTTC. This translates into CASSETSFRYNEQFF.

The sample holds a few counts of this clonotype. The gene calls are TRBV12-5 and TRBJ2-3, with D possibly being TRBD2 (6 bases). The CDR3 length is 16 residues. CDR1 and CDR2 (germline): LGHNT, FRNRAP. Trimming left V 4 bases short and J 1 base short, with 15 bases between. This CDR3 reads CASGSASVFRTDTQYF. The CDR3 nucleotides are TGTGCTAGTGGTTCAGCTAGCGTATTCCGCACAGATACGCAGTATTTT.